Listed below are T cell receptor beta chains from one sample, sequenced in a study of blood T cells in healthy people across ages. TCRdb passed the 5' RACE reads through MiXCR, listing each CDR3 protein once. The table shows approximately 780,000 distinct CDR3 sequences, with roughly 24% occurring only once. The same sample was also used in a study of T cells of mothers and their children.

The specimen sequenced was blood. Every receptor here comes from a boy aged 5 to 17 in good health. The CDR3 runs from the conserved cysteine through the conserved F or W. D genes are given only for firm matches. Size tells how often a clone was seen (once, few, many) or the class of an expanded clone, and some rows leave it out.

d_gene,v_gene,j_gene,abundance,CDR3aa,CDR3nt
TRBD1,TRBV6-1,TRBJ2-5,few,CASSEFAGVTGVQYF,TGTGCCAGCAGTGAGTTTGCAGGGGTCACAGGGGTGCAGTACTTC
TRBD2,TRBV10-3,TRBJ2-5,.,CAINGGSGETQYF,TGTGCCATCAACGGCGGGAGCGGCGAGACCCAGTACTTC
TRBD2,TRBV29-1,TRBJ2-7,few,CSVRVGGAYEQYF,TGCAGCGTTCGAGTGGGGGGGGCCTACGAGCAGTACTTC
TRBD1,TRBV5-1,TRBJ2-7,.,CASSEGGQGPYEQYF,TGCGCCAGCAGCGAGGGCGGACAGGGACCCTACGAGCAGTACTTC
.,TRBV20-1,TRBJ2-5,.,CSAPPSRQETQYF,TGCAGTGCCCCCCCTAGCCGTCAAGAGACCCAGTACTTC
TRBD2,TRBV12-3/TRBV12-4,TRBJ2-1,few,CASRNGRGEQFF,TGTGCCAGCAGAAACGGGAGGGGGGAGCAGTTCTTC
.,TRBV2,TRBJ2-7,.,CASRSRGPYEQYF,TGTGCCAGCAGGTCTCGGGGGCCCTACGAGCAGTACTTC
.,TRBV12-3/TRBV12-4,TRBJ2-2,few,CASSLEYTGELFF,TGTGCCAGCAGTTTAGAATACACCGGGGAGCTGTTTTTT
TRBD1,TRBV28,TRBJ2-7,.,CASSFKGGDRAYEQYF,TGTGCTAGCAGTTTTAAAGGGGGCGATAGGGCCTACGAGCAGTACTTC
TRBD1,TRBV6-6,TRBJ1-2,.,CASSYPPGTVDGYTF,TGTGCCAGCAGTTACCCGCCCGGGACAGTGGATGGCTACACCTTC
.,TRBV20-1,TRBJ2-7,few,CSARDRATGGGEQYF,TGCAGTGCTAGAGATCGGGCGACAGGTGGGGGGGAGCAGTACTTC
.,TRBV27,TRBJ2-1,many,CASSLGKAYNEQFF,TGTGCCAGCAGTTTGGGAAAGGCCTACAATGAGCAGTTCTTC
TRBD1,TRBV12-3/TRBV12-4,TRBJ1-2,.,CASTRQGQGYGYTF,TGTGCCAGCACCCGACAGGGGCAAGGATATGGCTACACCTTC
TRBD1,TRBV29-1,TRBJ1-2,few,CSVEIQGEGYTF,TGCAGCGTTGAAATACAGGGGGAAGGCTACACCTTC
.,TRBV5-1,TRBJ2-7,.,CASSLEPGQTYEQYF,TGCGCCAGCAGCTTGGAGCCGGGACAAACCTACGAGCAGTACTTC
TRBD1,TRBV27,TRBJ1-2,once,CASSYRDRGLSGGYTF,TGTGCCAGCAGTTACCGGGACAGGGGGCTCTCGGGCGGCTACACCTTC
.,TRBV5-1,TRBJ1-1,few,CASSTGGLNTEAFF,TGCGCCAGCAGCACCGGGGGTCTGAACACTGAAGCTTTCTTT
.,TRBV10-3,TRBJ1-2,few,CAIRESQGSGYTF,TGTGCCATCAGAGAAAGCCAGGGATCTGGCTACACCTTC
TRBD2,TRBV24-1,TRBJ2-2,few,CATSRGENTGELFF,TGTGCCACCAGTCGGGGGGAGAACACCGGGGAGCTGTTTTTT
TRBD2,TRBV4-1,TRBJ2-1,few,CASSHRQASGFNEQFF,TGCGCCAGCAGCCATCGACAAGCTAGCGGATTCAATGAGCAGTTCTTC
.,TRBV29-1,TRBJ2-7,.,CSVETGFKTGEQYF,TGCAGCGTTGAAACGGGGTTCAAAACGGGGGAGCAGTACTTC
.,TRBV9,TRBJ2-7,few,CASSVAVGGEQYF,TGTGCCAGCAGCGTGGCTGTGGGAGGCGAGCAGTACTTC
TRBD2,TRBV7-9,TRBJ2-1,.,CASSLVAGKNYNEQFF,TGTGCCAGCAGCTTAGTAGCGGGGAAGAACTACAATGAGCAGTTCTTC
.,TRBV7-2,TRBJ2-1,.,CASSPGFRGHEQFF,TGTGCCAGCAGCCCGGGCTTTAGGGGCCATGAGCAGTTCTTC
.,TRBV7-3,TRBJ2-5,.,CASSGTSDETQYF,TGTGCCAGCAGCGGCACGTCGGACGAGACCCAGTACTTC
TRBD1,TRBV6-5,TRBJ1-2,.,CASRPTGHGYGYTF,TGTGCCAGCAGACCGACAGGGCATGGCTATGGCTACACCTTC
TRBD2,TRBV7-9,TRBJ2-5,few,CASSPHRTSGGQETQYF,TGTGCCAGCAGCCCTCATAGGACTAGCGGGGGGCAAGAGACCCAGTACTTC
TRBD1,TRBV24-1,TRBJ2-1,.,CATTGQGTNNEQFF,TGTGCCACCACGGGACAGGGGACCAACAATGAGCAGTTCTTC
.,TRBV5-1,TRBJ2-2,few,CASRGTEAGELFF,TGCGCCAGCAGGGGTACAGAAGCCGGGGAGCTGTTTTTT
TRBD1,TRBV19,TRBJ2-7,few,CASSIEGGAYEQYF,TGTGCCAGTAGTATTGAAGGGGGCGCGTACGAGCAGTACTTC
TRBD1,TRBV19,TRBJ2-7,.,CASSGTGPWEQYF,TGTGCCAGTTCCGGGACAGGGCCTTGGGAGCAGTACTTC
.,TRBV20-1,TRBJ1-5,.,CSAPSQGGNQPQHF,TGCAGTGCACCCTCGCAGGGTGGCAATCAGCCCCAGCATTTT
TRBD1,TRBV27,TRBJ2-1,.,CASWRPGQGSFF,TGTGCCAGCTGGAGGCCGGGACAGGGTAGTTTCTTC
TRBD2,TRBV6-1,TRBJ2-1,few,CASSGGTSGGARQFF,TGTGCCAGCAGTGGGGGGACTAGCGGGGGGGCGCGGCAGTTCTTC
TRBD2,TRBV11-1,TRBJ2-1,.,CASFEGGGGLYNEQFF,TGTGCCTCCTTTGAAGGCGGCGGGGGGCTATACAATGAGCAGTTCTTC
TRBD1,TRBV27,TRBJ1-2,.,CASRRWGQSRSYTF,TGTGCCAGCAGGAGATGGGGACAGAGTAGGAGCTACACCTTC
.,TRBV12-3/TRBV12-4,TRBJ2-5,.,CASTPGGETQYF,TGTGCCAGCACCCCTGGGGGAGAGACCCAGTACTTC
.,TRBV27,TRBJ1-2,few,CASSLRGPGGYTF,TGTGCCAGCAGTTTAAGGGGCCCCGGCGGCTACACCTTC
TRBD2,TRBV4-2,TRBJ2-1,few,CASSQPSGGSNEQFF,TGTGCCAGCAGCCAACCTAGCGGGGGTTCCAATGAGCAGTTCTTC
.,TRBV12-3/TRBV12-4,TRBJ2-1,few,CASRPDRSYNEQFF,TGTGCCAGCAGGCCGGACAGATCCTACAATGAGCAGTTCTTC